The entry below gives a single TCR beta chain sequence along with its context. No antigen is known for it. The record has no base qualities; no much larger clone is one base away. TCR beta CDR3 regions were amplified from RNA transcripts. For the first round of RT-PCR on the TCR CDR3, the HTBI primer set was used together with the Qiagen OneStep RT-PCR kit. A second multiplex PCR round built the libraries, followed by size selection and purification. Paired-end sequencing of the libraries was performed with 100 bp reads on an Illumina HiSeq2000. The authors' analysis ran thus. SOAPnuke was used to process the raw data, with reads discarded if the reads contained adapters or uncalled bases, had a mean Phred below 15, or lacked an exact constant-primer or identifier match. High-quality paired reads were merged with COPE v1.2.5, and unique nucleotide sequences were defined as clonotypes. MiTCR v1.1 was used to align clonotypes to the IMGT TRBV, TRBD and TRBJ reference segments. The analysis was restricted to V-J combinations with a frequency above 0.0001, which together covered over 99% of the repertoires. The TCS score was defined as F50 (clonal expansion) divided by E x V (chaos), with BLOSUM62-based TCRdist calculated between CDR3 peptides within each V-J. Welch's t-statistics and random forest reduced 500 to 550 V-J features to 13, which were used in a naive Bayes classifier (R e1071). TCRdb's own reprocessing of the public reads used fastp at Q25 and MiXCR and kept productive beta chains. Rows matching on CDR3 protein sequence are summarized as one entry with the most common DNA and genes. In this record, the V and J calls reflect TCRdb's handling and not the investigators' own analysis. Present in this sample are over 500,000 distinct CDR3 sequences, roughly a sixth of which were seen just once. Together, the top ten hold approximately 18% of the sample.

As encoded in the germline V gene, CDR1 is MNHNS while CDR2 is SASEGT. V and J are trimmed by 8 bases and 4 bases, and the gene matches miss 16 bases of the junction. The CDR3, cysteine through phenylalanine, is 16 amino acids long. CDR3 DNA is the only sequence kept; it has 48 bases, read in frame from the first base. This specimen belongs to a study of T cells in Graves' hyperthyroidism and ophthalmopathy (dated by TCRdb to between 2019 and 2020). Broadly, across the study: Peripheral blood samples were taken at the time of initial diagnosis, prior to any treatment. To identify TCR V-J signatures that set the groups apart, the researchers used a discovery cohort of approximately 98 patients, made up of around 40 with Graves' ophthalmopathy and 55 to 65 with stable Graves' hyperthyroidism. An independent validation cohort of 18 to 20 hyperthyroidism patients and about 15 patients who later progressed to ophthalmopathy tested prospective prediction of ophthalmopathy. The 75 to 100 discovery patients were randomly split 7:3 into training and test sets. The study also compared thyroid tissue and blood T-cell repertoires from more than five Graves' hyperthyroidism patients. Once sampling was done, hyperthyroidism patients were given methimazole at a starting dose of 30 mg daily, whereas ophthalmopathy patients were given high-dose intravenous methylprednisolone. The paper reports TCR Vbeta CDR3 sequencing of approximately 140 peripheral blood samples: approximately 41 ophthalmopathy, under 80 hyperthyroidism and around 17 progressor patients.

What the work shows at the level of the full study, not this receptor alone: Ophthalmopathy was separated from stable hyperthyroidism by a 13 V-J signature model, with approximately 89% sensitivity and roughly 81% specificity obtained in cross-validation and 80%/75% obtained in testing. No statistical method was used to fix the sample size in advance, and group allocation was not hidden from the investigators. Most expanded thyroid clonotypes (frequency above 0.001) were also detected in blood, suggesting blood repertoires may reflect thyroid immune responses. During validation, the model predicted progression to ophthalmopathy a median of roughly 7.1 months ahead of onset, with around 70% sensitivity and more than 72% specificity.

In the ophthalmopathy patients, disease was moderately to severely active, with a Clinical Activity Score of 3 or more, a NOSPECS grade of 4 or more, and a duration of less than 3 months. Exclusion was applied to patients with uncontrolled infections, other autoimmune diseases, pregnancy or lactation. Diagnoses relied on clinical symptoms, serum thyroxine and TRAb, thyroid ultrasound and orbital computed tomography. PBMCs were separated from roughly 9.3 ml of fresh peripheral blood using Ficoll-Paque density gradient centrifugation. Total RNA was extracted using Trizol reagent, and RNA quality was assessed on an Agilent 2100 Bioanalyzer.

The sample consisted of blood. This receptor was identified in a woman between 18 and 30 years old with Graves' ophthalmopathy. The chain is assembled from TRBV6-1 and TRBJ2-5, with 7 junctional bases fitting TRBD1. The CDR3 corresponds to CASLRLGQMFGETQYF. The DNA reads as follows: TGTGCCAGCCTTCGCCTGGGACAGATGTTCGGAGAGACCCAGTACTTC.